The rows below give T cell receptor beta chains drawn from one sample of a study of cytomegalovirus exposure and HLA in healthy donors. Assay used: immunoSEQ multiplex PCR; TCRdb lists only in-frame clones, some missing. The table records approximately 290,000 clones, approximately 80% of them present only once. Specimen: PBMCs. The receptors were gathered from a girl between 2 and 10 years old in good health and CMV-seronegative. Each CDR3 is given with its conserved first and last residue. D genes are given only for firm matches. Clone size is stated in some rows and not others, as once, few, many or a class when expanded.

J gene,clone size,V gene,D gene,CDR3 protein,CDR3 DNA
TRBJ2-7,few,TRBV2,TRBD1,CASSEGQGASNEQYF,TGTGCCAGCAGTGAGGGGCAGGGGGCTTCTAACGAGCAGTACTTC
TRBJ1-5,few,TRBV7-9,NA,CASSLTPDGQSQHF,TGTGCCAGCAGCTTAACCCCGGACGGACAGTCCCAGCATTTT
TRBJ1-1,once,TRBV2,TRBD1,CASRRTGRRTEAFF,TGTGCCAGCAGGAGGACAGGGCGACGGACTGAAGCTTTCTTT
TRBJ1-2,NA,TRBV28,NA,CASSLRLDTGTSYGYTF,TGTGCCAGCAGTTTACGTCTAGATACAGGAACCAGCTATGGCTACACCTTC
TRBJ2-7,NA,TRBV6-5,TRBD2,CASRVAGGYYEQYF,TGTGCCAGCAGGGTTGCGGGAGGGTACTACGAGCAGTACTTC
TRBJ2-7,NA,TRBV30,NA,CAWRRTVSSYEQYF,TGTGCCTGGAGGCGGACTGTTAGCTCCTACGAGCAGTACTTC
TRBJ1-1,NA,TRBV18,NA,CASSPQRSAGMNTEAFF,TGTGCCAGCTCACCCCAGAGGTCTGCAGGGATGAACACTGAAGCTTTCTTT
TRBJ1-1,once,TRBV2,TRBD1,CANGTGGTEAFF,TGTGCCAACGGCACAGGGGGCACTGAAGCTTTCTTT
TRBJ1-5,once,TRBV11-2,TRBD1,CASSLGDRDNQPQHF,TGTGCCAGCAGCTTAGGGGACAGGGATAATCAGCCCCAGCATTTT
TRBJ2-5,once,TRBV5-4,TRBD1,CASSLLTGRLETQYF,TGTGCCAGCAGCTTGCTGACAGGGCGTCTTGAGACCCAGTACTTC
TRBJ2-2,NA,TRBV7-3,TRBD1,CASGTDRAKNTGELFF,TGTGCCAGCGGAACTGACAGGGCCAAAAACACCGGGGAGCTGTTTTTT
TRBJ2-6,NA,TRBV19,NA,CAKNKARGSLSGANVLTF,TGTGCCAAGAATAAGGCGCGGGGAAGCCTCTCTGGGGCCAACGTCCTGACTTTC
TRBJ1-2,NA,TRBV15,NA,CATSKQTGYTF,TGTGCCACCAGCAAACAGACCGGCTACACCTTC
TRBJ1-4,NA,TRBV5-1,NA,CASSFSKRINEKLFF,TGCGCCAGCAGCTTTAGTAAGCGGATTAATGAAAAACTGTTTTTT